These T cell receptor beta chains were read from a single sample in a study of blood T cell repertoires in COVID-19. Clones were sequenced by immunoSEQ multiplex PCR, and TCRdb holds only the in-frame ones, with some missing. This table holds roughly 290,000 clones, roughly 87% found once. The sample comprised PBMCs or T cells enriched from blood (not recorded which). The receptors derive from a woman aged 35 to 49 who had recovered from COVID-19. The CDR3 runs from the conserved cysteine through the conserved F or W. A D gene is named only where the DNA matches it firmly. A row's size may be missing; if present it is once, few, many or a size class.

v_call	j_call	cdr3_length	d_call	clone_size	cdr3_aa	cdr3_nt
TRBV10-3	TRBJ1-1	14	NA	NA	CAIRDDSRYTEAFF	TGTGCCATCAGGGACGACAGCCGTTACACTGAAGCTTTCTTT
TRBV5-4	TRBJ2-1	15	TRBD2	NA	CASSAGLAGANEQFF	TGTGCCAGCAGCGCGGGACTAGCGGGAGCGAATGAGCAGTTCTTC
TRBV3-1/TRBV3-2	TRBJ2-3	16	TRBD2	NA	CASSHDGGLVEDTQYF	TGTGCCAGCAGCCACGATGGGGGACTAGTAGAAGATACGCAGTATTTT
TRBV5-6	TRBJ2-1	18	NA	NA	CASSLFARFKPPTDEQFF	TGTGCCAGCAGCTTGTTTGCTAGATTCAAACCCCCTACGGATGAGCAGTTCTTC
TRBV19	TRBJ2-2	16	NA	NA	CASRGAPPANTGELFF	TGTGCCAGTAGGGGGGCGCCCCCCGCGAACACCGGGGAGCTGTTTTTT
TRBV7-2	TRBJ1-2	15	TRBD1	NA	CASSLKGAGVSGYTF	TGTGCCAGCAGCTTGAAGGGGGCTGGGGTCTCTGGCTACACCTTC
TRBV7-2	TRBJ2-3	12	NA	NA	CASSLVADTQYF	TGTGCCAGCAGCTTAGTGGCCGATACGCAGTATTTT
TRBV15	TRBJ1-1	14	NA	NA	CATTYKARGTEAFF	TGTGCCACCACCTACAAGGCTAGGGGCACTGAAGCTTTCTTT
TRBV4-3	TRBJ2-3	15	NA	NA	CASSQEGGGADTQYF	TGCGCCAGCAGCCAAGAGGGGGGTGGGGCGGATACGCAGTATTTT
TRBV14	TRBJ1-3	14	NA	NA	CASSPWGGGNTIYF	TGTGCCAGCAGCCCGTGGGGCGGAGGAAACACCATATATTTT
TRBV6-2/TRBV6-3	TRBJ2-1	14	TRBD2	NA	CASSPWASGNEQFF	TGTGCCAGCAGTCCCTGGGCTAGCGGCAATGAGCAGTTCTTC
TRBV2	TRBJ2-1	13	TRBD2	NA	CASRQREVNEQFF	TGTGCCAGCAGGCAGCGGGAGGTCAATGAGCAGTTCTTC
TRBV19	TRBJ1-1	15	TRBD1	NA	CASSIDGTGSTEAFF	TGTGCCAGTAGTATAGACGGGACAGGGAGCACTGAAGCTTTCTTT
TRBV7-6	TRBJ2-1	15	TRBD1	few	CASSATGGGYNEQFF	TGTGCCAGCAGCGCAACAGGGGGAGGCTACAATGAGCAGTTCTTC
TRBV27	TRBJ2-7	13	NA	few	CASSLRGSYEQYF	TGTGCCAGCAGTTTACGAGGCTCCTACGAGCAGTACTTC
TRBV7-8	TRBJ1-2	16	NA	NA	CASSSRGEGRGYGYTF	TGTGCCAGCAGCTCAAGGGGGGAGGGAAGGGGATATGGCTACACCTTC
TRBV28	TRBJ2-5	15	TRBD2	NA	CASSLGAGGQETQYF	TGTGCCAGCAGTTTGGGGGCGGGAGGCCAAGAGACCCAGTACTTC
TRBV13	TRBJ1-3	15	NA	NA	CASSYRTDFGNTIYF	TGTGCCAGCAGCTATAGGACAGACTTTGGAAACACCATATATTTT
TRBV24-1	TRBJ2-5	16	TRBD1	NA	CATSDPGQGNQETQYF	TGTGCCACCAGTGATCCTGGACAGGGCAACCAAGAGACCCAGTACTTC
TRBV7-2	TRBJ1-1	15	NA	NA	CASSTYQTGGTEAFF	TGTGCCAGCAGCACCTACCAGACAGGCGGCACTGAAGCTTTCTTT
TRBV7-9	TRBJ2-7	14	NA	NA	CASSSTRKSYEQYF	TGTGCCAGCAGCTCGACTAGAAAAAGCTACGAGCAGTACTTC
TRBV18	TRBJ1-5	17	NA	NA	CASSPTTGSFGNQPQHF	TGTGCCAGCTCACCGACGACAGGAAGCTTTGGCAATCAGCCCCAGCATTTT
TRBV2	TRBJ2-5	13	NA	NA	CASSVRGGETQYF	TGTGCCAGCAGTGTGCGTGGAGGAGAGACCCAGTACTTC
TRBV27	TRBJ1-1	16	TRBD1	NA	CASRRDREVRNTEAFF	TGTGCCAGCAGACGGGACAGGGAGGTGAGGAACACTGAAGCTTTCTTT
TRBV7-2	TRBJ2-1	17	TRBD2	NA	CASSSLRLAGVSHEQFF	TGTGCCAGCAGCTCCCTCAGACTAGCGGGAGTTAGCCATGAGCAGTTCTTC
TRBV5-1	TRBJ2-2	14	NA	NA	CASSLFADTGELFF	TGCGCCAGCAGCTTGTTCGCGGACACCGGGGAGCTGTTTTTT